Below, 18 T cell receptor beta chains from the same sample are listed, as sequenced in a study of blood T cells in healthy people across ages (dated by TCRdb to about 2015). Preparation of the library involved 5' RACE. Sequenced on an Illumina HiSeq 2500. A second PCR of roughly 7 to 12 cycles was performed with a sample-barcoded 5' primer and a J-beta primer mix. In TCRdb, the public reads were trimmed at Q25 with fastp and aligned with MiXCR, with productive beta chains retained. When rows share a CDR3 protein, they turn into one entry using the most common DNA and genes. The sample yields approximately 830,000 distinct CDR3 sequences; roughly 60% were counted once. The ten largest clones capture about 30% of the sample. The sequenced material came from blood. The receptors come from a man aged 30 to 39 in good health.

This clonotype has a single count. This chain links TRBV7-9 with TRBJ1-1; no reliable D call. The CDR3 contains 12 residues. CDR1 SEHNR and CDR2 FQNEAQ come from the germline V gene (reference sequence). Trimming shortened V by 3 bases and J by 9 bases, and 11 bases separated the two germline ends. Here the CDR3 reads CASSFLERQAFF. In DNA, the CDR3 is TGTGCCAGCAGCTTTCTTGAGAGACAAGCTTTCTTT.

The V call is TRBV29-1, the J call TRBJ1-2; weak D call: TRBD1 (6 bases). The CDR3 has 15 residues. Trimming pared 6 bases from V and 4 bases from J, leaving 21 bases between. Germline V gene lookup returns CDR1 SQVTM and CDR2 ANQGSEA. The DNA for the CDR3 is TGCAGCGTAGCCTCAAGCGGGGGGCCTACCTATGGCTACACCTTC. This translates into CSVASSGGPTYGYTF. The full variable domain, with the rest looked up from reference TRBV29-1 and TRBJ1-2, is SAVISQKPSRDICQRGTSLTIQCQVDSQVTMMFWYRQQPGQSLTLIATANQGSEATYESGFVIDKFPISRPNLTFSTLTVSNMSPEDSSIYLCSVASSGGPTYGYTFGSGTRLTVV.

The chain links TRBV12-3 or TRBV12-4 to TRBJ2-1; TRBD2 matches at 11 bases. The CDR3 is 15 residues long. V shed 5 bases and J 6 bases; nucleotides not matched to a gene: 6. The CDR3 loop reads CASSRPGTSGNEQFF. The CDR3 DNA is TGTGCCAGCAGTCGCCCCGGGACTAGCGGCAATGAGCAGTTCTTC.

The chain carries TRBV6-1 and TRBJ2-1; D is perhaps TRBD1 or TRBD2 (7 bases each). The germline CDR1 and CDR2 sequences are MNHNS and SASEGT. With 6 bases removed from V and 3 bases from J, the gap between germline ends came to 24 bases. This CDR3 contains 18 residues. The CDR3 nucleotides are TGTGCCAGCAGCGATACTCCAGGGGGGGCCGGGCTCTACAATGAGCAGTTCTTC. The encoded protein is CASSDTPGGAGLYNEQFF.

The rearrangement uses TRBV7-2 and TRBJ2-4, with 9 bases identical to TRBD2. The J call is doubtful: the DNA matches TRBJ2-7 better. Germline lookup yields CDR1 SGHTA and CDR2 FQGNSA. The CDR3 has 14 residues. For the CDR3, the DNA is TGTGCCAGCAGCTTGGCGGGACTAGCTTTCGAGCAGTACTTC. Amino acid sequence: CASSLAGLAFEQYF.

This clonotype was seen a few times. The rearrangement links TRBV25-1 to TRBJ2-7, with D tentatively TRBD2 (6 bases). The CDR3 loop spans 13 amino acids. Germline CDR1 is MGHDK and CDR2 is SYGVNS. Deletions cut 2 bases from V and 5 bases from J, with 10 bases between. The CDR3 spells CASSEGGTNEQYF. CDR3 in DNA: TGTGCCAGCAGTGAAGGAGGGACGAACGAGCAGTACTTC.

This clonotype showed up just a few times. The chain joins TRBV7-2 to TRBJ2-5, with a possible D match to TRBD2 (6 bases). CDR3 size: 14 residues. Between the trimmed V and J ends, which lost 2 bases and 8 bases, there was a span of 15 bases. Germline loops: CDR1 SGHTA, CDR2 FQGNSA. CDR3 DNA sequence: TGTGCCAGCAGCTTACCTGGGGGGTCACGAACCCAGTACTTC. Amino acids: CASSLPGGSRTQYF.

The rearrangement uses TRBV3-1 and TRBJ1-1; D may be TRBD1 (6 bases). This CDR3 has 13 residues. Trimming cost V 3 bases and J 10 bases, with 15 bases left between them. Germline loops: CDR1 LGHDT, CDR2 YNNKEL (reference sequence). The CDR3 spells CASSHRDTVGAFF. The CDR3 bases are TGTGCCAGCAGCCACCGGGACACGGTCGGAGCTTTCTTT.

This chain uses TRBV3-1 with TRBJ2-3; either TRBD1 or TRBD2 may supply D (5 bases each). Trimming shortened V by 3 bases and J by 5 bases, and 18 bases separated the two germline ends. This CDR3 has 16 residues. Germline V CDR1 and CDR2: LGHDT, YNNKEL (reference sequence). CDR3 nucleotides: TGTGCCAGCAGCCATATCAGAGGGGCAGGGCGAGATACGCAGTATTTT. This encodes CASSHIRGAGRDTQYF.

This chain links TRBV12-3 or TRBV12-4 with TRBJ1-4; D gene unclear. This CDR3 contains 14 residues. Trimming took 6 bases from V and 7 from J, leaving 15 bases between them. The CDR3 loop reads CASSPRGAGEKLFF. For the CDR3, the DNA is TGTGCCAGCAGCCCCCGAGGAGCCGGTGAAAAACTGTTTTTT.

V usage is TRBV15 and J usage is TRBJ1-1; D gene uncertain. V shed 1 base and J shed 0 bases, with 9 bases lying between them. The CDR3 totals 15 residues. CDR1 is LNHNV, CDR2 YYDKDF, per germline (reference sequence). CDR3 sequence reads: CATSRGGTMNTEAFF. The CDR3, as DNA: TGTGCCACCAGCAGAGGCGGCACCATGAACACTGAAGCTTTCTTT.

This clonotype came up a few times. J is TRBJ2-7 and V is TRBV5-1; maybe TRBD1 (6 bases). Germline CDR1 and CDR2: SGHRS and YFSETQ. Trimming shortened V by 4 bases and J by 4 bases, and 12 bases separated the two germline ends. The CDR3 is 13 residues long. CDR3 sequence reads: CASSHPDSYEQYF. CDR3 DNA sequence: TGCGCCAGCAGCCACCCGGACAGTTACGAGCAGTACTTC.

J is TRBJ2-1 and V is TRBV28; 11 bases are shared with TRBD2. The ends lost 2 bases at V and 5 bases at J; junction bases unmatched: 5. Germline CDR1 MDHEN, CDR2 SYDVKM. The CDR3 runs to 16 residues. DNA for the CDR3: TGTGCCAGCAGTTTAATCGTAGCGGGGGGGAACAATGAGCAGTTCTTC. Translating gives CASSLIVAGGNNEQFF. The variable domain in full, completed from reference TRBV28 and TRBJ2-1, reads DVKVTQSSRYLVKRTGEKVFLECVQDMDHENMFWYRQDPGLGLRLIYFSYDVKMKEKGDIPEGYSVSREKKERFSLILESASTNQTSMYLCASSLIVAGGNNEQFFGPGTRLTVL.

The V call is TRBV6-6, the J call TRBJ2-3; 9 positions agree with TRBD1. Germline loops: CDR1 MNHNY, CDR2 SVGAGI (reference sequence). Trimming cost V 8 bases and J 2 bases; bases outside gene matches: 5. This CDR3 is 14 amino acids long. CDR3 in DNA: TGTGCCAGCGACAGGGGGTTAGACACAGATACGCAGTATTTT. This translates into CASDRGLDTDTQYF.

This chain uses TRBV6-5 with TRBJ1-1; 7 bases agree with TRBD1. The CDR3 consists of 16 residues. The ends lost 2 bases at V and 0 bases at J; junction bases unmatched: 6. The germline V gene has CDR1 MNHEY and CDR2 SVGAGI. CDR3 nucleotides: TGTGCCAGCAGTTACCTCGAGGGGGCGGTGAACACTGAAGCTTTCTTT. Protein product: CASSYLEGAVNTEAFF.

The chain carries TRBV7-2 and TRBJ1-1, with D perhaps matching TRBD1 (5 bases). Trimming took 1 base from V and 1 from J, leaving 7 bases between them. The CDR3 sequence is 14 residues long. CDR1 is SGHTA and CDR2 is FQGNSA in the germline V gene. CDR3 sequence reads: CASSLGGENTEAFF. DNA of the CDR3: TGTGCCAGCAGCTTAGGGGGCGAGAACACTGAAGCTTTCTTT.

The V gene is TRBV7-9, the J gene TRBJ2-1, with 8 bases that match TRBD2. J lost 3 bases, V lost 5 bases, and 12 bases had no gene match. Looked up from germline, CDR1 is SEHNR and CDR2 is FQNEAQ (reference sequence). This CDR3 comprises 17 residues. The CDR3 DNA is TGTGCCAGCAGCGGCGGGACTAGTCCTCGCTTCTACAATGAGCAGTTCTTC. This codes for CASSGGTSPRFYNEQFF.

J is TRBJ2-3 and V is TRBV12-3 or TRBV12-4; 13 bases fit TRBD2. With V trimmed by 5 bases and J by 4 bases, 3 bases remained unmatched. This CDR3 is built from 15 residues. CDR3 bases: TGTGCCAGCAGTCTGGGGACTAGCGGGGCAGATACGCAGTATTTT. The encoded protein is CASSLGTSGADTQYF.